This T cell receptor (beta chain) derives from a study of T cells in localized non-small cell lung cancer. General observations from the study: As only one tumor region underwent sequencing, heterogeneity remains possible. Median about 56 top-100 tumor clones were shared with paired adjacent lung.

Profiled with immunoSEQ multiplex PCR; TCRdb holds only in-frame clones, not every one. This table has 23,000 or so clones, more than 85% appearing once. V lost 8 bases and J lost 2, with 10 bases in between. This CDR3 is 12 amino acids long. The germline CDR1 and CDR2 sequences are LNHDA and SQIVND (reference sequence). In the case of this clone: The antigen is not known.

This chain uses TRBV19 with TRBJ2-7; D possibly matches TRBD1 or TRBD2 (5 bases each). The specimen comprised peripheral blood, sampled before any cancer treatment. The TCR comes from a woman aged 35 to 70 with stage I lung adenocarcinoma. CDR3 DNA: TGTGCCAGTTCGCCGGGGCCCTACGAGCAGTACTTC. Encoded protein: CASSPGPYEQYF.